Listed here are 22 T cell receptor beta chains from one sample, sequenced in a study of blood T cell repertoires in COVID-19. Libraries were prepared by immunoSEQ multiplex PCR; TCRdb keeps only in-frame clonotypes and omits some of them. This sample yields roughly 200,000 clones, of which less than 85% are seen a single time; approximately 18% belongs to the top ten. The sequenced sample consisted of PBMCs or T cells enriched from blood (not recorded which). These receptors originate from a man aged 40-49 years who had recovered from COVID-19.

The chain combines TRBV27 with TRBJ1-4, with 7 bases identical to TRBD1. The CDR3 spans 16 residues. Trimming cost V 5 bases and J 7 bases; bases outside gene matches: 13. Germline CDR1 and CDR2: MNHEY and SMNVEV (reference sequence). Here the CDR3 DNA reads TGTGCCAGCAGTCCCTTATACTCGACAGGGATTGAAAAACTGTTTTTT. This gives the protein CASSPLYSTGIEKLFF.

The chain employs TRBV5-4 and TRBJ2-7; TRBD2 aligns across 8 bases. Unmatched junction bases numbered 12, after V lost 3 bases and J lost 7 bases. There are 15 residues in the CDR3. Germline CDR1 and CDR2: SGHNT and YYREEE (reference sequence). In DNA form, the CDR3 reads TGTGCCAGCAGCTGGGGGCAGGGTAGCGGGGAAGAGCAGTACTTC. It yields the protein CASSWGQGSGEEQYF.

The rearrangement uses TRBV13 and TRBJ2-1; possible D gene TRBD2, 6 bases. V lost 5 bases to trimming and J lost 9 bases, with 11 bases between them. Per the germline V gene, CDR1 is PRHDT and CDR2 is FYEKMQ (reference sequence). CDR3 length: 12 residues. The CDR3 bases are TGTGCCAGCAGCCGGGGACTGATTGAGCAGTTCTTC. Amino acids: CASSRGLIEQFF.

As to this clone: Different DNA sequences within this sample yield the same CDR3. This sequence joins TRBV5-5 and TRBJ1-1; 9 bases fit TRBD1. The CDR3 runs 14 residues. Germline CDR1 SGHKS, CDR2 YYEKEE (reference sequence). V shed 3 bases, J shed 1 base, and the junction held 1 base outside the gene matches. The CDR3 bases are TGTGCCAGCAGCTGGGGACAGGGGAACACTGAAGCTTTCTTT. It codes for CASSWGQGNTEAFF.

The chain couples TRBV30 to TRBJ2-4; a weak D match, TRBD1 (6 bases). The CDR3 length is 15 residues. Germline-derived CDR1 and CDR2 are GTSNPN and SVGIG (reference sequence). The ends were cut back, 2 bases at V and 3 bases at J, with 14 bases in the middle. The CDR3 DNA reads as TGTGCCTGGAGTCCTACAGGGAAACTCAAAAACATTCAGTACTTC. Translation: CAWSPTGKLKNIQYF.

This clone has more than one count but fewer than ten. The gene calls are TRBV5-4 and TRBJ2-2, with 13 bases lining up with TRBD2. V was clipped by 2 bases and J by 9 bases; unmatched bases: 10. Germline values: CDR1 SGHNT, CDR2 YYREEE (reference sequence). CDR3 size: 17 residues. CDR3 in DNA: TGTGCCAGCAGCTTAAGAATCCGGACTAGCGGGAGCTGGGAGCTGTTTTTT. As protein: CASSLRIRTSGSWELFF.

This clone was found a few times. This sequence joins TRBV6-2 or TRBV6-3 and TRBJ1-2; D is possibly TRBD1 (6 bases). The CDR3 runs 12 residues. V lost 6 bases, J lost 4 bases, and 9 bases lay in between. Germline CDR1 reads MNHEY; CDR2 reads SVGEGT. The CDR3: CASSNRVYGYTF. CDR3 nucleotides: TGTGCCAGCAGCAACAGGGTCTATGGCTACACCTTC.

The V gene is TRBV18, the J gene TRBJ1-1; no clear D gene. Germline V lookup: CDR1 KGHSH, CDR2 LQKENI. The CDR3 is 15 amino acids. V lost 2 bases, J lost 1 base, and 11 bases lay in between. The CDR3 reads CASSPSHGSNTEAFF. DNA for the CDR3: TGTGCCAGCTCACCATCCCACGGGTCGAACACTGAAGCTTTCTTT.

This clone was detected once. The V and J genes are TRBV2 and TRBJ1-3, with a tentative D call TRBD1 (6 bases). Germline V CDR1 and CDR2: SNHLY, FYNNEI. This CDR3 is 16 amino acids long. V was shortened by 6 bases and J by 0 bases, with 15 bases between the two germline ends. The CDR3 region is CASSRDQGSSGNTIYF. The CDR3 DNA reads as TGTGCCAGCAGCCGCGACCAGGGGAGCTCTGGAAACACCATATATTTT.

Details on this clone: Within the sample, other DNA sequences also encode this same CDR3. The chain links TRBV5-1 to TRBJ1-2, with 9 bases matching TRBD1. The CDR3 length is 14 residues. From germline, CDR1 is SGHRS and CDR2 YFSETQ. V lost 3 bases, J lost 3 bases, and 3 bases stayed unmatched. CDR3 in DNA: TGCGCCAGCAGCTCGGGACAGGGAGACTATGGCTACACCTTC. Protein sequence: CASSSGQGDYGYTF.

The chain links TRBV5-1 to TRBJ2-1, with a tentative D call TRBD2 (6 bases). Trimming shortened V by 4 bases and J by 0 bases, and 11 bases separated the two germline ends. CDR1 is SGHRS and CDR2 is YFSETQ in the germline V gene. The CDR3 has 15 residues. This chain's CDR3 is CASSADGSSYNEQFF. CDR3 coding DNA: TGCGCCAGCAGCGCGGACGGGAGCTCCTACAATGAGCAGTTCTTC.

This sequence joins TRBV7-2 and TRBJ2-5, with a weak D call TRBD2 (6 bases). The V gene's germline CDR1 is SGHTA and CDR2 FQGNSA. Trimming removed 5 bases from V and 5 bases from J, with 21 bases in between. The CDR3 covers 16 residues. The CDR3 sequence: CASSPRQGGTGETQYF. Written as DNA, the CDR3 is TGTGCCAGCAGCCCTCGTCAGGGAGGCACTGGGGAGACCCAGTACTTC.

This chain connects TRBV29-1 to TRBJ2-1; TRBD2 matches at 8 bases. The CDR3 is 12 residues long. Per germline, CDR1 SQVTM and CDR2 ANQGSEA. The V segment lost 7 bases and the J segment 9 bases; nucleotides outside the gene matches: 8. CDR3 region: CSGKGTSTEQFF. The DNA of the CDR3 is TGCAGCGGTAAAGGGACTAGTACTGAGCAGTTCTTC.

V gene TRBV28 combines with J gene TRBJ1-4; D may be TRBD1 (5 bases). Per the germline V gene, CDR1 is MDHEN and CDR2 is SYDVKM. V lost 2 bases to trimming and J lost 10 bases, with 20 bases between them. This CDR3 contains 16 residues. CDR3 region: CASSLGYQGQSIKLFF. In nucleotides, the CDR3 is TGTGCCAGCAGTTTAGGATACCAGGGCCAGTCTATAAAACTGTTTTTT. The variable domain in full, completed from reference TRBV28 and TRBJ1-4, reads DVKVTQSSRYLVKRTGEKVFLECVQDMDHENMFWYRQDPGLGLRLIYFSYDVKMKEKGDIPEGYSVSREKKERFSLILESASTNQTSMYLCASSLGYQGQSIKLFFGSGTQLSVL.

This clone was seen only a few times. The chain combines TRBV7-9 with TRBJ1-1, with 7 bases matching TRBD1. This CDR3 has 15 amino acids. J lost 1 base, V lost 5 bases, and 7 bases had no gene match. CDR1 is SEHNR, CDR2 FQNEAQ, per germline (reference sequence). In nucleotides, the CDR3 is TGTGCCAGCAGCACAAGGGACAGACCGAACACTGAAGCTTTCTTT. It translates to CASSTRDRPNTEAFF.

The chain links TRBV5-1 to TRBJ2-3, with D perhaps being TRBD1 or TRBD2 (5 bases each). CDR1 is SGHRS and CDR2 is YFSETQ in the germline V gene. V was trimmed by 4 bases and J by 9 bases, leaving 15 bases between them. This CDR3 is 13 amino acids long. The CDR3 sequence is CASSMGEKQTQYF. The CDR3 nucleotides are TGCGCCAGCAGCATGGGGGAGAAGCAAACGCAGTATTTT.

The CDR3 region is CASSLWSRGGNQPQHF. The CDR3 DNA is TGTGCCAGCAGCTTGTGGAGCCGGGGAGGCAATCAGCCCCAGCATTTT. The rearrangement links TRBV5-6 to TRBJ1-5; D not certain. Germline CDR1 reads SGHDT; CDR2 reads YYEEEE. The CDR3 spans 16 residues. Deletions cut 1 base from V and 2 bases from J, with 13 bases between.

To note about this clone: Sequence at one end of the junction differs from germline and may be a read error. V is TRBV2 and J is TRBJ2-7; 8 positions match TRBD1. The CDR3 length is 14 residues. CDR1 and CDR2 (germline): SNHLY, FYNNEI. CDR3 protein: CASREDRGFYEQYF. CDR3 DNA: TGTGCCAGCAGGGAAGACAGGGGATTCTACGAGCAGTACTTC.

J is TRBJ2-1 and V is TRBV3-1 (or the pseudogene TRBV3-2); D not resolved. The CDR3 loop spans 12 amino acids. V shed 2 bases and J shed 9 bases, with 8 bases lying between them. Germline CDR1 reads LGHDT; CDR2 reads YNNKEL (reference sequence). The CDR3: CASSQTNFEQFF. The CDR3 coding sequence is TGTGCCAGCAGCCAAACTAACTTTGAGCAGTTCTTC.

The chain carries TRBV28 and TRBJ2-2; 10 nucleotides line up with TRBD2. This CDR3 spans 15 amino acids. Per the germline V gene, CDR1 is MDHEN and CDR2 is SYDVKM. V was pared by 6 bases and J by 6 bases, with 7 bases of the junction left unmatched. The CDR3 DNA sequence: TGTGCCAGCAGAATTCTAGCGGGAGCGTCCGGGGAGCTGTTTTTT. Residues: CASRILAGASGELFF. Full variable domain (rest looked up from reference TRBV28 and TRBJ2-2): DVKVTQSSRYLVKRTGEKVFLECVQDMDHENMFWYRQDPGLGLRLIYFSYDVKMKEKGDIPEGYSVSREKKERFSLILESASTNQTSMYLCASRILAGASGELFFGEGSRLTVL.

The V gene is TRBV27, the J gene TRBJ1-4, with D possibly being TRBD1 (6 bases). The V and J ends lost 4 bases and 6 bases respectively, with 15 bases between them. CDR1 is MNHEY, CDR2 SMNVEV, per germline (reference sequence). The CDR3 has 15 amino acids. The CDR3 here is CASSSQQGSDEKLFF. The CDR3 nucleotides read TGTGCCAGCAGTTCCCAGCAGGGGTCGGATGAAAAACTGTTTTTT.

The J gene is TRBJ2-7, the V gene TRBV4-1; a weak D match, TRBD2 (6 bases). The V gene lost 0 bases and the J gene lost 2 bases, with 17 bases spanning the gap. Germline CDR1 reads MGHRA; CDR2 reads YSYEKL. The CDR3 is 17 residues long. The DNA of the CDR3 is TGCGCCAGCAGCCAAGAAAGGGGAACTAGCTCAGCCTACGAGCAGTACTTC. It encodes CASSQERGTSSAYEQYF.